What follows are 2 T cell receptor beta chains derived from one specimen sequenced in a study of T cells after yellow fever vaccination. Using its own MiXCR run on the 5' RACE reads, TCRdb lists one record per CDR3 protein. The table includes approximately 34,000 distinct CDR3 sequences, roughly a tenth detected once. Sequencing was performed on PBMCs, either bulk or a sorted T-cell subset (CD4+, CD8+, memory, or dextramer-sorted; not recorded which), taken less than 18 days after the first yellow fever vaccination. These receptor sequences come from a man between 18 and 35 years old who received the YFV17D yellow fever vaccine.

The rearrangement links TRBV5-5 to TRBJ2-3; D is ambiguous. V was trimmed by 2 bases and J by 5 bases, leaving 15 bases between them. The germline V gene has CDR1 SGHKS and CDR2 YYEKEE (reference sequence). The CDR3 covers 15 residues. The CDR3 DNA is TGTGCCAGCAGCTTCGACTCCCTTTTGGAAGATACGCAGTATTTT. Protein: CASSFDSLLEDTQYF.

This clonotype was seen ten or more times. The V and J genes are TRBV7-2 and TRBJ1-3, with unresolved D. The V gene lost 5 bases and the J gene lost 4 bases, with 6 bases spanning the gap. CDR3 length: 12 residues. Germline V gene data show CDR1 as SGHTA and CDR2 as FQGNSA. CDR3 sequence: CASSTQGNTIYF. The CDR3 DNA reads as TGTGCCAGCAGCACTCAGGGAAACACCATATATTTT.